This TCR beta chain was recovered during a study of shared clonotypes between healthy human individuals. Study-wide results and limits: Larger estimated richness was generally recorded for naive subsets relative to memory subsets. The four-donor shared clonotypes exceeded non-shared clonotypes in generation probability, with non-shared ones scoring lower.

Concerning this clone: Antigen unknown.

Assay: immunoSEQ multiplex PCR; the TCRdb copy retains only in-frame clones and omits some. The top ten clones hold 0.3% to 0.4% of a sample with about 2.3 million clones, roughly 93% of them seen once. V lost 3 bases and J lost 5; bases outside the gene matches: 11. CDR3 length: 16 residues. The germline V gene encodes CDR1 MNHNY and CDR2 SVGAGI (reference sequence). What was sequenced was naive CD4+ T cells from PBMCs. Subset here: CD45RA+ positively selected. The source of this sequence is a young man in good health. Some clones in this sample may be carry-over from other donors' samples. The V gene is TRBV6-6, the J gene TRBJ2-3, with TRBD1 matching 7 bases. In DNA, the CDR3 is TGTGCCAGCAGTTATAGGGCTGTAGGGGGCATAGATACGCAGTATTTT. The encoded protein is CASSYRAVGGIDTQYF.